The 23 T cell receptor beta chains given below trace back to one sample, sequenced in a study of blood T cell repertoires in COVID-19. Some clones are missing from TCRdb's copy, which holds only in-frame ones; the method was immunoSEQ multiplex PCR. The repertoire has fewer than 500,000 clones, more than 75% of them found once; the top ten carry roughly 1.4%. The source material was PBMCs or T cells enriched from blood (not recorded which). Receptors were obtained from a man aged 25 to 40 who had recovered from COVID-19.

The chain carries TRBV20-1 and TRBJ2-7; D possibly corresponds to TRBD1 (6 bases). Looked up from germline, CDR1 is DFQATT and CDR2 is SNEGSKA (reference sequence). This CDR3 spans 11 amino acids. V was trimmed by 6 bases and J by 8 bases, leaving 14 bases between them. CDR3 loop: CSAGQREQQYF. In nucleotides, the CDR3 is TGCAGTGCCGGACAGAGGGAGCAGCAGTACTTC.

DNA of the CDR3: TGTGCCAGCAGCTTGTACTGGGGGGGACCCGGGGAGCTGTTTTTT. The encoded protein is CASSLYWGGPGELFF. The rearrangement joins TRBV5-8 to TRBJ2-2, with 7 bases that match TRBD2. The ends lost 1 base at V and 6 bases at J; junction bases unmatched: 6. The germline V gene has CDR1 SGHTS and CDR2 YDEGEE. This CDR3 spans 15 amino acids.

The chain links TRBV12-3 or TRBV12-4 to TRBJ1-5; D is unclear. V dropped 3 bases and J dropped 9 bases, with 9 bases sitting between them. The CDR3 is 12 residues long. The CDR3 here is CASSFSLWPQHF. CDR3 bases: TGTGCCAGCAGTTTTAGCCTATGGCCCCAGCATTTT.

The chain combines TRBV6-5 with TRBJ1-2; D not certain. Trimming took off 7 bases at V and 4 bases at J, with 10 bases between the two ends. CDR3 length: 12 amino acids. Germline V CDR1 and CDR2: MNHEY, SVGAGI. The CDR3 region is CASTGDTYGYTF. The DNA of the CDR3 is TGTGCCAGCACCGGGGATACCTATGGCTACACCTTC.

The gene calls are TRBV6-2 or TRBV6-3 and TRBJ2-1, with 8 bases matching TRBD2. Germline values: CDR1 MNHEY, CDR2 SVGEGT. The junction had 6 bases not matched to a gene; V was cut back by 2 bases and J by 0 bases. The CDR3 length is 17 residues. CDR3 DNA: TGTGCCAGCAGTTACCGCAGAGCGGGGGTCTCCTACAATGAGCAGTTCTTC. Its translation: CASSYRRAGVSYNEQFF.

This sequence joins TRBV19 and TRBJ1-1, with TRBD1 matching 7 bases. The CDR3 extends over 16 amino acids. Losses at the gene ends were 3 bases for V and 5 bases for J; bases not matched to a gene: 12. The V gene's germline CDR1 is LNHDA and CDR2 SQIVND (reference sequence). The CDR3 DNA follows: TGTGCCAGTAGTATTCAGGGTGGACAGGCCCAAACTGAAGCTTTCTTT. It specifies CASSIQGGQAQTEAFF.

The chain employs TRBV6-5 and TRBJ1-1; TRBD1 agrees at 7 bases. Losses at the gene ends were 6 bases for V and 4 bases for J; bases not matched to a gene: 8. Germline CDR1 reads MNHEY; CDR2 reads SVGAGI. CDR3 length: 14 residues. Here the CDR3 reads CASSLKGGRTEAFF. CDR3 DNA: TGTGCCAGCAGCCTGAAAGGGGGCCGCACTGAAGCTTTCTTT.

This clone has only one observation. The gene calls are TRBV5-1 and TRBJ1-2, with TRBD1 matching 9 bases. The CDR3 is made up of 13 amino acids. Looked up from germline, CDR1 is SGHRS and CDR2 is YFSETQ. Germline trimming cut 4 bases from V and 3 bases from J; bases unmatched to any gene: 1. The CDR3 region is CASSRDRDYGYTF. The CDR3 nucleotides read TGCGCCAGCAGCCGGGACAGGGACTATGGCTACACCTTC.

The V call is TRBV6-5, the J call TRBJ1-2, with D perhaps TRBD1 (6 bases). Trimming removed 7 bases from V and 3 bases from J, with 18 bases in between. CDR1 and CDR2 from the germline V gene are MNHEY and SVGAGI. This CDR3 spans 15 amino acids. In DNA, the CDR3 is TGTGCCAGCAAACGAACAGGGATCGTCGACTATGGCTACACCTTC. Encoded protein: CASKRTGIVDYGYTF.

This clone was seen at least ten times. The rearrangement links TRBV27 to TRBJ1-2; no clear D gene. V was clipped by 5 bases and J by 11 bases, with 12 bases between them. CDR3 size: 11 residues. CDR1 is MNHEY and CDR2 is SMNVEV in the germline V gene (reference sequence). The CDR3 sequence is CASSHGGSYTF. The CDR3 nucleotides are TGTGCCAGCAGTCACGGAGGGTCTTACACCTTC.

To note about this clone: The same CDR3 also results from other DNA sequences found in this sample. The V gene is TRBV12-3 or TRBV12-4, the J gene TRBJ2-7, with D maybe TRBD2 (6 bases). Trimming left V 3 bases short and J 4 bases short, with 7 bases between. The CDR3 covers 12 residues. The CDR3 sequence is CASSFGGYEQYF. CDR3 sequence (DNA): TGTGCCAGCAGTTTTGGGGGGTACGAGCAGTACTTC.

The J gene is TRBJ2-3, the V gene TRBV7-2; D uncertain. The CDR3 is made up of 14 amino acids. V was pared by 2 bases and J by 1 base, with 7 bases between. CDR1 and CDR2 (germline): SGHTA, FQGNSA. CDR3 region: CASSLSLGTDTQYF. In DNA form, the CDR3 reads TGTGCCAGCAGCTTAAGTCTAGGCACAGATACGCAGTATTTT.

As DNA, the CDR3 is TGTGCCAGCAGCTTAGAAGGGACAGGGGGAGAAGCTTTCTTT. Translated: CASSLEGTGGEAFF. V and J are TRBV11-3 and TRBJ1-1; 11 bases agree with TRBD1. The CDR3 runs to 14 residues. The germline CDR1 and CDR2 sequences are SGHNT and YENEEA. The J segment lost 8 bases and the V segment lost 0 bases, leaving 2 bases of the junction unmatched.

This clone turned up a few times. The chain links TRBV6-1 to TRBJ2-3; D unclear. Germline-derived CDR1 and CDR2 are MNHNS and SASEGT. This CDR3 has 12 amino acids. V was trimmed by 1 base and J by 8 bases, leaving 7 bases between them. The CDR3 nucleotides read TGTGCCAGCAGTGAAGAGAGCGTTACGCAGTATTTT. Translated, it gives CASSEESVTQYF.

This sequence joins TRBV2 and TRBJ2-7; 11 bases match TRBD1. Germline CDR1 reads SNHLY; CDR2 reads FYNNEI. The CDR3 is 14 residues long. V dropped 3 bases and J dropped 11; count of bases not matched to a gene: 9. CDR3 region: CASSDGQGALKKYF. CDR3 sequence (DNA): TGTGCCAGCAGTGACGGACAGGGGGCGCTGAAAAAGTACTTC.

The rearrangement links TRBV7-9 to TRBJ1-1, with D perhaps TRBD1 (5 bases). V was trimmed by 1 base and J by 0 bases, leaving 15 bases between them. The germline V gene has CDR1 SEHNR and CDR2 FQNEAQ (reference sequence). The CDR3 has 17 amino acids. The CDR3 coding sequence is TGTGCCAGCAGCTTAGTAGGGCAGGGCGTGATGAACACTGAAGCTTTCTTT. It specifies CASSLVGQGVMNTEAFF.

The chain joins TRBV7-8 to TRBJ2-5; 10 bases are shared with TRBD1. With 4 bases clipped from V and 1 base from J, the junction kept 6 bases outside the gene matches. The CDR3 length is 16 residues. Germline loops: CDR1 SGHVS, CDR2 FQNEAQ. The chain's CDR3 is CASSSQTGGVQETQYF. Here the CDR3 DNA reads TGTGCCAGCAGCTCACAGACAGGGGGCGTCCAAGAGACCCAGTACTTC.

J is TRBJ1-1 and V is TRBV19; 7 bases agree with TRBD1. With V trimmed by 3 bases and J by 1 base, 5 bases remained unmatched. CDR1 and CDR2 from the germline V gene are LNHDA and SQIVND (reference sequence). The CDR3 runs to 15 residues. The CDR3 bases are TGTGCCAGTAGTATTTGGGGACAGCCGAACACTGAAGCTTTCTTT. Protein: CASSIWGQPNTEAFF.

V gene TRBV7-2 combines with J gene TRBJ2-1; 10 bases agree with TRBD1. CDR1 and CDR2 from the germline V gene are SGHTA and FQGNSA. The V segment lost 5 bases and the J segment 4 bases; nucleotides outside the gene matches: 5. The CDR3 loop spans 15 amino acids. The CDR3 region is CASSPGTGVYNEQFF. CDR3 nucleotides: TGTGCCAGCAGCCCCGGGACAGGGGTTTACAATGAGCAGTTCTTC.

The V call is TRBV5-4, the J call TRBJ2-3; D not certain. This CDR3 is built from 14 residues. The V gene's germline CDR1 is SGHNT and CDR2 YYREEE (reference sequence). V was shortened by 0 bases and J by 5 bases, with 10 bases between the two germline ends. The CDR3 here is CASSLAIAEDTQYF. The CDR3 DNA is TGTGCCAGCAGCTTGGCAATAGCTGAAGATACGCAGTATTTT.

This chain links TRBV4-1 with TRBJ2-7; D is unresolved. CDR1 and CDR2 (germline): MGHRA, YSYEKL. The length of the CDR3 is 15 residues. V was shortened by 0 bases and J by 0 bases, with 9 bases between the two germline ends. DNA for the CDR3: TGCGCCAGCAGCCAAGATCCAATCTACTCCTACGAGCAGTACTTC. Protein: CASSQDPIYSYEQYF.

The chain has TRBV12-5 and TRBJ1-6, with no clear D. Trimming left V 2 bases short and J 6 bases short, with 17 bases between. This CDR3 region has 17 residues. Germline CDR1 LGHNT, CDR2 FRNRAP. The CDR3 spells CASGLIGGSVVNSPLHF. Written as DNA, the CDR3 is TGTGCTAGTGGTTTGATCGGAGGGTCCGTCGTTAATTCACCCCTCCACTTT.

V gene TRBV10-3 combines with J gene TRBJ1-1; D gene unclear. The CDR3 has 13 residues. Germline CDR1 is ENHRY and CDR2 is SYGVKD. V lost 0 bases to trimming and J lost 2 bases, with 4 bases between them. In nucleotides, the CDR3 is TGTGCCATCAGTGAGTCCCCTAACACTGAAGCTTTCTTT. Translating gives CAISESPNTEAFF.